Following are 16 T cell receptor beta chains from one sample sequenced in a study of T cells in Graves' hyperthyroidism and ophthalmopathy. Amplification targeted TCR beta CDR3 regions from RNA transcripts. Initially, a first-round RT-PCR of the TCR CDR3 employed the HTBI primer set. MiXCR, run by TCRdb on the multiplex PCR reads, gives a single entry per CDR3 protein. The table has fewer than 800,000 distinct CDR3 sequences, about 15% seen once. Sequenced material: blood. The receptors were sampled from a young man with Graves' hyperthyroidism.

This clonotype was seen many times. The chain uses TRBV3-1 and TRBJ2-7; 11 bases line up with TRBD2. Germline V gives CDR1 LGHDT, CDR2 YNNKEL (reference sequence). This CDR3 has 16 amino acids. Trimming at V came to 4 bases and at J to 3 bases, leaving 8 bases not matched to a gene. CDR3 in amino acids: CASSPLPTSGNYEQYF. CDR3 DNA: TGTGCCAGCAGCCCCCTGCCGACTAGCGGGAACTACGAGCAGTACTTC.

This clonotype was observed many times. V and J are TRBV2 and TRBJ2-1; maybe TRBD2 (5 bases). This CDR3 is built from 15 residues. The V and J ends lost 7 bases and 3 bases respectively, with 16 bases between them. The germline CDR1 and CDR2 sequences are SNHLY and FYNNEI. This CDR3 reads CASIETRERYNEQFF. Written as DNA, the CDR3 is TGTGCCAGCATCGAGACGAGGGAGCGCTACAATGAGCAGTTCTTC.

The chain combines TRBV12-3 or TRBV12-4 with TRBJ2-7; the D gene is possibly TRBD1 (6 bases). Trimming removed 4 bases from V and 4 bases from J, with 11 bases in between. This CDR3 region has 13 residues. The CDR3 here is CASSSDRFYEQYF. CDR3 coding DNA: TGTGCCAGCAGTTCGGACAGATTTTACGAGCAGTACTTC.

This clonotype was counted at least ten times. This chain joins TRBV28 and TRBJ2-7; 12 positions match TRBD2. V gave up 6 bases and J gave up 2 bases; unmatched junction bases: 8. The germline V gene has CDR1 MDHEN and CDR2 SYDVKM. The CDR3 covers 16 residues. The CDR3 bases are TGTGCCAGCAGATTCGGTCTAGCGGGAGGGCCCTACGAGCAGTACTTC. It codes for CASRFGLAGGPYEQYF.

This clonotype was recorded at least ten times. The CDR3 sequence is CSAKLERETLQETQYF. For the CDR3, the DNA is TGCAGTGCTAAACTCGAGCGGGAGACCCTCCAAGAGACCCAGTACTTC. The chain uses TRBV20-1 and TRBJ2-5, with 8 positions matching TRBD2. Germline V gives CDR1 DFQATT, CDR2 SNEGSKA (reference sequence). CDR3 length: 16 residues. Unmatched junction bases numbered 11, after V lost 4 bases and J lost 1 base.

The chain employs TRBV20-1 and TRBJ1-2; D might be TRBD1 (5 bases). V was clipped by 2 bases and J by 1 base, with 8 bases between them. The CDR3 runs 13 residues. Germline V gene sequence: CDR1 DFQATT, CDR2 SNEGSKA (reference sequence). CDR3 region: CSARQGFNYGYTF. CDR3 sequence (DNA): TGCAGTGCTAGACAGGGCTTTAACTATGGCTACACCTTC.

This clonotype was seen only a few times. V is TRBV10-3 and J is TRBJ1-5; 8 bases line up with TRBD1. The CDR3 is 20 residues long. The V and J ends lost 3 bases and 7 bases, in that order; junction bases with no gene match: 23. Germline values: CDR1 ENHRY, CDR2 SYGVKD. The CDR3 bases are TGTGCCATCAGTGAAGGGACTGACAGGGGCGCTCTACTTCCCCGGCAGCCCCAGCATTTT. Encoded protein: CAISEGTDRGALLPRQPQHF.

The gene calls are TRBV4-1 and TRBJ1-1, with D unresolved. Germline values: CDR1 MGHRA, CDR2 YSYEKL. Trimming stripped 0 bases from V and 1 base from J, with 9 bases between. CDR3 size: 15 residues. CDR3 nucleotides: TGCGCCAGCAGCCAAGATCCCCAGGCGAACACTGAAGCTTTCTTT. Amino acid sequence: CASSQDPQANTEAFF.

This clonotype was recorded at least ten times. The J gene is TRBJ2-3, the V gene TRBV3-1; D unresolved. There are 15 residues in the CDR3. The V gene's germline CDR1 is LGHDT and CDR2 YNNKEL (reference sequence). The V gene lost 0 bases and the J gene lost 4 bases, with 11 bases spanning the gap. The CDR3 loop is CASSQESWIADTQYF. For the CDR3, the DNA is TGTGCCAGCAGCCAAGAAAGCTGGATCGCAGATACGCAGTATTTT.

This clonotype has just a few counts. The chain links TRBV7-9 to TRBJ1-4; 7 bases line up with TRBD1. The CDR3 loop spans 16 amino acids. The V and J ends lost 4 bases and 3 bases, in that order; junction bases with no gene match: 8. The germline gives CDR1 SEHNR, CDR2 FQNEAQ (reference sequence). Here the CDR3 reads CASSSQGGVANEKLFF. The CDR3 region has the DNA TGTGCCAGCAGCTCTCAAGGGGGCGTGGCTAATGAAAAACTGTTTTTT.

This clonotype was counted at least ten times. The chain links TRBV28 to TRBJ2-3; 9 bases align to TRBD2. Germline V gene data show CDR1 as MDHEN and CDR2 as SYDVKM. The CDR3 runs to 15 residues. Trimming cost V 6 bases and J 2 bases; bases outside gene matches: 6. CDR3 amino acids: CASRTSGEITDTQYF. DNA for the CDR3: TGTGCCAGCAGGACTAGCGGAGAGATCACAGATACGCAGTATTTT.

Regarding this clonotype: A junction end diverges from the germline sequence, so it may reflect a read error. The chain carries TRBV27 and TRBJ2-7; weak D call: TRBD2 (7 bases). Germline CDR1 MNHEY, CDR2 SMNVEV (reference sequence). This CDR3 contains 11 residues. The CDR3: CTSRGGYEQYF. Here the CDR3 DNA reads TGTACCAGTAGGGGGGGTTACGAGCAGTACTTC.

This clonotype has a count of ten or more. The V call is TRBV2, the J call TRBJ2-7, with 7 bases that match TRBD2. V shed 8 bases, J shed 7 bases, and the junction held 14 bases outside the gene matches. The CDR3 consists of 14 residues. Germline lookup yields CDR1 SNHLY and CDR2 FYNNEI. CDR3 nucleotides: TGTGCCAGCGGGGGACTACAGATCGTTAGGGAGCAGTACTTC. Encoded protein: CASGGLQIVREQYF.

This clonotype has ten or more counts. The CDR3 loop reads CASSFFMGGTYEQYF. In DNA, the CDR3 is TGTGCCAGCAGCTTTTTCATGGGGGGAACCTACGAGCAGTACTTC. The V gene is TRBV7-9, the J gene TRBJ2-7, with D possibly matching TRBD2 (6 bases). The CDR3 loop spans 15 amino acids. Trimming removed 3 bases from V and 2 bases from J, with 14 bases in between. Germline V gene lookup returns CDR1 SEHNR and CDR2 FQNEAQ (reference sequence).

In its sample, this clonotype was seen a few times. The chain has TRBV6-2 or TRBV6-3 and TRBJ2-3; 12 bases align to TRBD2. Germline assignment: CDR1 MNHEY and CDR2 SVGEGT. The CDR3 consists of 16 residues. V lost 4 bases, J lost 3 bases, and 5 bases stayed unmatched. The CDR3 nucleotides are TGTGCCAGCAGTTCCGGACTAGCGGGATGGACAGATACGCAGTATTTT. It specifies CASSSGLAGWTDTQYF.

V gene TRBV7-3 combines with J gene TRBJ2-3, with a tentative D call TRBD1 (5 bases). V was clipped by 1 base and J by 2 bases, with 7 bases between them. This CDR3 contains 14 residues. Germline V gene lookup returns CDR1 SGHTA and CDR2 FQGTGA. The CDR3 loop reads CASSLSRVTDTQYF. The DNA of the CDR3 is TGTGCCAGCAGCTTAAGCAGGGTCACAGATACGCAGTATTTT.